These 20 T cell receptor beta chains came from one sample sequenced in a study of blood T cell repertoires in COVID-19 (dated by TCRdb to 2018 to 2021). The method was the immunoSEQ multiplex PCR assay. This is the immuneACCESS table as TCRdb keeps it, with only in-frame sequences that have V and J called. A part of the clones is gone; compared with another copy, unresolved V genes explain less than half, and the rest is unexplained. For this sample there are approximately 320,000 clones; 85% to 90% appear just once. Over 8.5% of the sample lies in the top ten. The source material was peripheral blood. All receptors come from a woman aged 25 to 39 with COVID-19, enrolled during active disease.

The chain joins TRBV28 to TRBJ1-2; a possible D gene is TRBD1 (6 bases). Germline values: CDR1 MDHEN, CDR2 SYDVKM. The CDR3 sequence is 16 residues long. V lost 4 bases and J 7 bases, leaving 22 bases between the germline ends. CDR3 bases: TGTGCCAGCAGTTCACCTTTCACAGGGACGGGGGGTGGCTACACCTTC. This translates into CASSSPFTGTGGGYTF.

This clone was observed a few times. The CDR3 region is CSGQWATLAFF. The CDR3 DNA reads as TGCAGCGGGCAATGGGCCACACTCGCTTTCTTT. The chain uses TRBV29-1 and TRBJ1-1; D remains ambiguous. V was clipped by 7 bases and J by 11 bases, with 17 bases between them. The CDR3 consists of 11 residues. Germline V gives CDR1 SQVTM, CDR2 ANQGSEA.

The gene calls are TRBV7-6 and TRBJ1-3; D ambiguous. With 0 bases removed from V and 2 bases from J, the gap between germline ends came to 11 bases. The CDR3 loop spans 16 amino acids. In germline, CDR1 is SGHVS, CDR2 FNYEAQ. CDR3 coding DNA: TGTGCCAGCAGCTTAGCGGGGAGGTACCCTGGAAACACCATATATTTT. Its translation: CASSLAGRYPGNTIYF.

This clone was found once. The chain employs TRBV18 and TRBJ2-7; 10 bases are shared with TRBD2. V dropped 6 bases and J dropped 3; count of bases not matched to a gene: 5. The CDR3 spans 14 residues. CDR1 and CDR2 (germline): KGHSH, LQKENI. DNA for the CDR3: TGTGCCAGCTCCCAACTAGCGGGGCACTACGAGCAGTACTTC. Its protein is CASSQLAGHYEQYF.

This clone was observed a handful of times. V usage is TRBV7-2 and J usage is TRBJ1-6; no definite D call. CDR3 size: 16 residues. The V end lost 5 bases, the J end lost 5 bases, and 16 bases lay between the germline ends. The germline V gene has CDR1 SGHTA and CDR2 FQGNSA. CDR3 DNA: TGTGCCAGCAGCCTAGGTATCGTCGGTAATAATTCACCCCTCCACTTT. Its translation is CASSLGIVGNNSPLHF.

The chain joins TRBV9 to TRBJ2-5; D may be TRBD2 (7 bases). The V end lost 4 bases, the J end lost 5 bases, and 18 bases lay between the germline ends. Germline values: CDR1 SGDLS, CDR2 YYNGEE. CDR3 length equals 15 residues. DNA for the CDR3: TGTGCCAGCAGCCCGAGTGGGGGGGGCGGCGAGACCCAGTACTTC. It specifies CASSPSGGGGETQYF.

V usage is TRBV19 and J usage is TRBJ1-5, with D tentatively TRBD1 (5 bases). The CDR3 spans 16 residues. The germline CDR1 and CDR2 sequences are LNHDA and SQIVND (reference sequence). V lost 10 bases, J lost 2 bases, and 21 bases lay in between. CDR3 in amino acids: CATESLREGRNQPQHF. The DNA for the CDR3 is TGTGCCACAGAGAGCCTCAGGGAGGGGCGCAATCAGCCCCAGCATTTT.

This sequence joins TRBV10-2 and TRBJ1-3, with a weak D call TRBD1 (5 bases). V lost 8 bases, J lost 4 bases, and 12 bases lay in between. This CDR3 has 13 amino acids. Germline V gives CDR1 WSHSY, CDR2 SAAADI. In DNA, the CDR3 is TGCGCCAGCGGGTCAGGGTTCGGAAACACCATATATTTT. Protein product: CASGSGFGNTIYF.

CDR3 coding DNA: TGTGCCAGCAGTCCCTATGGCGGGGGCACAGATACGCAGTATTTT. This gives the protein CASSPYGGGTDTQYF. The rearrangement joins TRBV7-8 to TRBJ2-3; perhaps TRBD2 as D (6 bases). CDR3 length: 15 amino acids. The V end was cut by 6 bases, the J end by 1 base, with 14 bases between. CDR1 is SGHVS, CDR2 FQNEAQ, per germline.

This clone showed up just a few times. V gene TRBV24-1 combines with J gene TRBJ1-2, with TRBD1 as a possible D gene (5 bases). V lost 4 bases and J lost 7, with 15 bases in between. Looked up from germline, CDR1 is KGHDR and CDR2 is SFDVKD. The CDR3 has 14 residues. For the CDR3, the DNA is TGTGCCACCAGTGACGCAGGGAGGGGAAGTGGCTACACCTTC. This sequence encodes CATSDAGRGSGYTF.

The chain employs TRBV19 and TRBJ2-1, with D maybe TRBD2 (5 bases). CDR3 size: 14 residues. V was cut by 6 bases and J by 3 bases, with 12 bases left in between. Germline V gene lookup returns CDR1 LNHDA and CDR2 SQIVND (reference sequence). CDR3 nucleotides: TGTGCCAGTAGCGCGGGCGGGCGCTACAATGAGCAGTTCTTC. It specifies CASSAGGRYNEQFF.

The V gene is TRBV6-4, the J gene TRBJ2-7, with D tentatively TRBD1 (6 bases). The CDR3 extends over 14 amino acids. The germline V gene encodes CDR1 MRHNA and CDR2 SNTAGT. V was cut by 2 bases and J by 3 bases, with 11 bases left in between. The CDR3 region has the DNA TGTGCCAGCAGTGACGGACAGCCGATCTACGAGCAGTACTTC. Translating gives CASSDGQPIYEQYF.

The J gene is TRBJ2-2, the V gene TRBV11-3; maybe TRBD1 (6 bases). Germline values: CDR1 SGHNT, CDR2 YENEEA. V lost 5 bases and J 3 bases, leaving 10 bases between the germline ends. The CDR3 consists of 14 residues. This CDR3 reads CASSARGYTGELFF. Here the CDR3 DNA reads TGTGCCAGCAGCGCCAGGGGCTACACCGGGGAGCTGTTTTTT. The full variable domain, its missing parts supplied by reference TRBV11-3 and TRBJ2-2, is EAGVVQSPRYKIIEKKQPVAFWCNPISGHNTLYWYLQNLGQGPELLIRYENEEAVDDSQLPKDRFSAERLKGVDSTLKIQPAELGDSAVYLCASSARGYTGELFFGEGSRLTVL.

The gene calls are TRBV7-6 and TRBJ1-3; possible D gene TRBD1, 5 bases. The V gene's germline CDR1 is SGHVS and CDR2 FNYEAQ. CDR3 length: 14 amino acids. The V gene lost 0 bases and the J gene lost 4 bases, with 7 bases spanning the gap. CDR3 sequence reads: CASSLAGAGNTIYF. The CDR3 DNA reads TGTGCCAGCAGCTTAGCAGGGGCGGGAAACACCATATATTTT.

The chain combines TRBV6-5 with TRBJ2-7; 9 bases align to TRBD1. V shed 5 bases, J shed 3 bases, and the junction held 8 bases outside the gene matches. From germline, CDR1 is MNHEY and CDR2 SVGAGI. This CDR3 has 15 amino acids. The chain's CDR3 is CASSLRRDRVYEQYF. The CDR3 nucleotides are TGTGCCAGCAGTCTTAGGCGGGACAGGGTCTACGAGCAGTACTTC.

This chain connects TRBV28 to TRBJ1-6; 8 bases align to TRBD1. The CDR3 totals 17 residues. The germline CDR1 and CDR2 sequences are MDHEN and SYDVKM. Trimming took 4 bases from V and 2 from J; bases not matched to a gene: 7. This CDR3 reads CASSSPDRGPYNSPLHF. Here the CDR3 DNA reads TGTGCCAGCAGTTCCCCTGACAGGGGCCCCTATAATTCACCCCTCCACTTT.

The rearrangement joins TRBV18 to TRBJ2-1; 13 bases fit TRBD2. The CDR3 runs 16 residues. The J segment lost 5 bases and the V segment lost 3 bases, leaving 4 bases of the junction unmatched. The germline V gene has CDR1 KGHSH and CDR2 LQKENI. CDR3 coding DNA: TGTGCCAGCTCACCGGGGACTAGCGGGATGCACAATGAGCAGTTCTTC. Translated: CASSPGTSGMHNEQFF. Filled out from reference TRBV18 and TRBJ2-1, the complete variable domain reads NAGVMQNPRHLVRRRGQEARLRCSPMKGHSHVYWYRQLPEEGLKFMVYLQKENIIDESGMPKERFSAEFPKEGPSILRIQQVVRGDSAAYFCASSPGTSGMHNEQFFGPGTRLTVL.

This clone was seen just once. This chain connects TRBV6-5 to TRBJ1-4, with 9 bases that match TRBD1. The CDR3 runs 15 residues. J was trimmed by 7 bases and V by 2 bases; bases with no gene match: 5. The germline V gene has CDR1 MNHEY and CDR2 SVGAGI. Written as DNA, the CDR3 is TGTGCCAGCAGTTACGATAGACAGGGGGGTGAAAAACTGTTTTTT. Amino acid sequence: CASSYDRQGGEKLFF.

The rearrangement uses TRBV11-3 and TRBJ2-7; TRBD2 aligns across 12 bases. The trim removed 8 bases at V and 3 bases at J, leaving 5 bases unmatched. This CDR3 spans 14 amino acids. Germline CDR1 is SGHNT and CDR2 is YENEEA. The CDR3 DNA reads TGTGCCAGCCGCCAGGGACTAGCGGGCTACGAGCAGTACTTC. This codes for CASRQGLAGYEQYF.

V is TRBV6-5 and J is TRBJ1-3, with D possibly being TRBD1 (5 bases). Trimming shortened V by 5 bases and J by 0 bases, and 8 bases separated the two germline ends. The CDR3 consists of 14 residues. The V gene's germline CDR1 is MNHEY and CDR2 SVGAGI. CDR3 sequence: CASSPGHSGNTIYF. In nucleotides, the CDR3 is TGTGCCAGCAGTCCAGGGCACTCTGGAAACACCATATATTTT.